The 9 T cell receptor beta chains in this list originate from one sample, sequenced in a study of human T cells and chemical hapten exposure. Time point reported: pre-sensitization, week 0. Treatment described: therapeutic diphenylcyclopropenone sensitization with weekly scalp DPC. From the RACE reads, TCRdb called clonotypes with MiXCR, one entry per CDR3 protein. The top ten clones hold about 1.6% of a sample with roughly 100,000 distinct CDR3 sequences, roughly an eighth of them seen once. The sequencing here drew on whole blood, taken in connection with sensitization to the hapten diphenylcyclopropenone (DPC). Every receptor here comes from a woman aged 50 to 60 with alopecia areata. Some clones in this sample may be carry-over from other donors' samples.

This clonotype was counted at least ten times. The chain employs TRBV27 and TRBJ2-1; D possibly corresponds to TRBD2 (6 bases). Trimming pared 3 bases from V and 4 bases from J, leaving 22 bases between. The CDR3 runs 18 residues. The germline CDR1 and CDR2 sequences are MNHEY and SMNVEV (reference sequence). The CDR3 spells CASSFGGDGTRPYNEQFF. CDR3 nucleotide sequence: TGTGCCAGCAGTTTCGGAGGCGACGGGACTCGCCCATACAATGAGCAGTTCTTC.

The V call is TRBV28, the J call TRBJ2-3; a weak D match, TRBD2 (7 bases). Trimming removed 5 bases at V and 2 bases at J, with 17 bases between. The CDR3 has 16 residues. CDR1 is MDHEN and CDR2 is SYDVKM in the germline V gene. The CDR3 nucleotides read TGTGCCAGCAGTCCTAGCGGAGGGGGGCTCACAGATACGCAGTATTTT. Residues: CASSPSGGGLTDTQYF.

This clonotype occurred a few times. The V gene is TRBV6-6, the J gene TRBJ2-7; 10 nucleotides agree with TRBD2. CDR3 size: 14 residues. With 10 bases clipped from V and 0 bases from J, the junction kept 6 bases outside the gene matches. Per germline, CDR1 MNHNY and CDR2 SVGAGI (reference sequence). CDR3 protein: CATDSGGSSYEQYF. In DNA form, the CDR3 reads TGTGCCACCGATAGCGGGGGGAGCTCCTACGAGCAGTACTTC.

This clonotype showed up just a few times. This chain uses TRBV20-1 with TRBJ1-6; D unclear. CDR3 size: 15 residues. Per germline, CDR1 DFQATT and CDR2 SNEGSKA (reference sequence). Deletions cut 3 bases from V and 2 bases from J, with 11 bases between. The CDR3 DNA reads TGCAGTGCTAGCTCGGAGGTACCCTATAATTCACCCCTCCACTTT. It encodes CSASSEVPYNSPLHF.

This clonotype occurred a few times. V is TRBV28 and J is TRBJ1-1; D perhaps matches TRBD1 (6 bases). Germline V lookup: CDR1 MDHEN, CDR2 SYDVKM. Trimming shortened V by 7 bases and J by 6 bases, and 21 bases separated the two germline ends. This CDR3 region has 15 residues. CDR3 sequence: CASKIGGGGSAEAFF. CDR3 bases: TGTGCCAGCAAAATCGGTGGAGGGGGGTCGGCTGAAGCTTTCTTT.

The V and J genes are TRBV11-3 and TRBJ2-1; D gene uncertain. From germline, CDR1 is SGHNT and CDR2 YENEEA. V was pared by 8 bases and J by 4 bases, with 12 bases between. CDR3 length: 13 residues. Here the CDR3 DNA reads TGTGCCAGCGCCCTAGAAGGATACAATGAGCAGTTCTTC. It translates to CASALEGYNEQFF.

V and J are TRBV28 and TRBJ2-7; TRBD1 matches 7 bases. V gave up 6 bases and J gave up 0 bases; unmatched junction bases: 5. The CDR3 is made up of 14 amino acids. CDR1 MDHEN and CDR2 SYDVKM come from the germline V gene. The CDR3 here is CASSLTGASYEQYF. The CDR3 DNA reads TGTGCCAGCAGCCTAACAGGGGCCTCCTACGAGCAGTACTTC.

The genes are TRBV3-1 and TRBJ2-1; D unresolved. The CDR3 sequence is 12 residues long. Germline CDR1 and CDR2: LGHDT and YNNKEL (reference sequence). V was clipped by 4 bases and J by 9 bases, with 10 bases between them. The CDR3 sequence: CASSLSAGEQFF. CDR3 nucleotides: TGTGCCAGCAGCCTATCGGCCGGTGAGCAGTTCTTC.

CDR3 sequence: CASRSRGGGAHGYTF. Written as DNA, the CDR3 is TGTGCCAGCAGATCACGTGGAGGGGGCGCCCATGGCTACACCTTC. The V gene is TRBV7-2, the J gene TRBJ1-2, with 7 bases that match TRBD1. Germline CDR1 SGHTA, CDR2 FQGNSA. The CDR3 sequence is 15 residues long. V was clipped by 6 bases and J by 6 bases; unmatched bases: 13.